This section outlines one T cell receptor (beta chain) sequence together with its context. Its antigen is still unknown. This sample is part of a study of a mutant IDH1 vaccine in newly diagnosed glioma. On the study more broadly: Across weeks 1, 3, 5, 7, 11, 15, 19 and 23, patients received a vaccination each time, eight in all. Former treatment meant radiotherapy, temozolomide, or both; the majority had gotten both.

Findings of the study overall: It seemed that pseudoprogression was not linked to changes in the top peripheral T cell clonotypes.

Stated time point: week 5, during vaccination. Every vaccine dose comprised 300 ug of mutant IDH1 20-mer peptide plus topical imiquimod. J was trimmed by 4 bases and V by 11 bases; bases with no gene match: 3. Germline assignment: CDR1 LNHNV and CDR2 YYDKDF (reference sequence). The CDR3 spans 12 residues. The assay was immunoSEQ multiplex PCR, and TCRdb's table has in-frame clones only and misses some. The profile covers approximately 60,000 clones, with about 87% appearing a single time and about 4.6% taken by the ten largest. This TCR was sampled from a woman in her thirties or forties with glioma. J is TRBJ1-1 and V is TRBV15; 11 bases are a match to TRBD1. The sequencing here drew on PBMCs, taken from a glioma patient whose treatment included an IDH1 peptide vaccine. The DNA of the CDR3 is TGTGCCTTCGGACAGGGGGCCACTGAAGCTTTCTTT. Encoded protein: CAFGQGATEAFF. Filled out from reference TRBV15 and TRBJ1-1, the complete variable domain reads DAMVIQNPRYQVTQFGKPVTLSCSQTLNHNVMYWYQQKSSQAPKLLFHYYDKDFNNEADTPDNFQSRRPNTSFCFLDIRSPGLGDTAMYLCAFGQGATEAFFGQGTRLTVV.